This TCR beta chain was profiled in a study of blood T cell repertoires in COVID-19. Background on the study: The origin of the acute and convalescent COVID-19 samples was the United States, Italy and Spain.

Original data processing: Estimation of nucleated cell counts relied on the amplification of reference gene primers. Generated by immunoSEQ multiplex PCR, the TCRdb table keeps only in-frame clones and is missing some. V and J calls plus clone size are reproduced from that table; the DNA served to infer D and trimming. The sample holds about 68,000 clones, 90% to 95% seen once. Germline CDR1 SGHTA, CDR2 FQGNSA. The CDR3 extends over 15 amino acids. V lost 2 bases and J 1 base, leaving 9 bases between the germline ends. The sequence derives from a man aged 40-50 years with COVID-19, enrolled during active disease. The sequencing input was peripheral blood. This sequence joins TRBV7-2 and TRBJ1-5; TRBD1 might be the D (6 bases). DNA of the CDR3: TGTGCCAGCAGCTTACGGACAGTAAGCAATCAGCCCCAGCATTTT. Its protein is CASSLRTVSNQPQHF. Variable domain in full (rest from reference TRBV7-2 and TRBJ1-5): GAGVSQSPSNKVTEKGKDVELRCDPISGHTALYWYRQSLGQGLEFLIYFQGNSAPDKSGLPSDRFSAERTGGSVSTLTIQRTQQEDSAVYLCASSLRTVSNQPQHFGDGTRLSIL.